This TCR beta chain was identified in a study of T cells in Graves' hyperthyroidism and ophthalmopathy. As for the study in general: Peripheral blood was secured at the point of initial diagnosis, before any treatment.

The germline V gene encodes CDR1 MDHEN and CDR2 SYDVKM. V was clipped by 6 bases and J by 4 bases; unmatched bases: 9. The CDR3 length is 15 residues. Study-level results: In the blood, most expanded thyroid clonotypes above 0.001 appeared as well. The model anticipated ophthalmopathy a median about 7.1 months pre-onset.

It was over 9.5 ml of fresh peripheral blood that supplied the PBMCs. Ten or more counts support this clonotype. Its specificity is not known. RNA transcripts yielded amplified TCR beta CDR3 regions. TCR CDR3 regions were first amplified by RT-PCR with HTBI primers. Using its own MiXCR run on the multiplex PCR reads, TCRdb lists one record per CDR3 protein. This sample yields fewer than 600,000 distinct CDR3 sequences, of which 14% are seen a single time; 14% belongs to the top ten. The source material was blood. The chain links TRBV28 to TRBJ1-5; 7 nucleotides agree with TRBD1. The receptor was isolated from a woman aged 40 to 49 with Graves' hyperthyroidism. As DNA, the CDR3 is TGTGCCAGCAGCCGACAGGGACTAGCAAATCAGCCCCAGCATTTT. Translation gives CASSRQGLANQPQHF.